This record covers a single T cell receptor beta chain. Study processing details: Counts of nucleated cells, estimated from reference gene primer amplification, were obtained. Generated by immunoSEQ multiplex PCR, the TCRdb table keeps only in-frame clones and is missing some. Clone size and the V and J calls come from that table; the DNA yielded D and trimming. Seen here are tens of thousands of clones, roughly 78% observed once, and the top ten hold around 5%. The CDR3 covers 17 residues. CDR1 is SGHVS, CDR2 FQNEAQ, per germline. V lost 4 bases to trimming and J lost 4 bases; unmatched junction nucleotides: 11. This entry is derived from a study of blood T cell repertoires in COVID-19. Study summary: The study drew acute and convalescent COVID-19 samples from the United States, Italy and Spain. PBMCs, B-cell-depleted T cells, or T cells were the source of the cDNA or gDNA that made up the material.

This chain joins TRBV7-8 and TRBJ2-1; 9 bases line up with TRBD1. Sequencing was done on a sample of peripheral blood. This TCR was recovered from an older woman with acute or convalescent COVID-19. The CDR3, as DNA: TGTGCCAGCAGCTCCGTCCCGGGACAGGGATCATACAATGAGCAGTTCTTC. Residues: CASSSVPGQGSYNEQFF.